One sample yielded the 5 T cell receptor beta chains listed below, sequenced in a study of cytomegalovirus exposure and HLA in healthy donors. Method: immunoSEQ multiplex PCR; TCRdb's copy keeps in-frame clones and lacks some. Altogether about 180,000 clones are present, just under 90% being singletons, with the ten largest covering approximately 1.5%. Sequenced input: PBMCs. The source of these receptors is a woman younger than 45 in good health and CMV-seronegative.

V usage is TRBV11-3 and J usage is TRBJ2-1; tentatively, D is TRBD2 (5 bases). Between the trimmed V and J ends, which lost 1 base and 0 bases, there was a span of 7 bases. This CDR3 comprises 15 residues. In germline, CDR1 is SGHNT, CDR2 YENEEA. The chain's CDR3 is CASSLAGSSYNEQFF. Here the CDR3 DNA reads TGTGCCAGCAGCTTAGCGGGGTCCTCCTACAATGAGCAGTTCTTC. Supplemented by reference TRBV11-3 and TRBJ2-1, the full variable domain reads EAGVVQSPRYKIIEKKQPVAFWCNPISGHNTLYWYLQNLGQGPELLIRYENEEAVDDSQLPKDRFSAERLKGVDSTLKIQPAELGDSAVYLCASSLAGSSYNEQFFGPGTRLTVL.

This chain uses TRBV7-9 with TRBJ2-7; weak D call: TRBD2 (5 bases). The V and J ends lost 1 base and 9 bases respectively, with 16 bases between them. Germline CDR1 SEHNR, CDR2 FQNEAQ (reference sequence). This CDR3 spans 14 amino acids. The CDR3 is CASSLDMGKGVQYF. The CDR3 DNA reads as TGTGCCAGCAGCTTAGACATGGGGAAGGGAGTGCAGTACTTC.

The chain has TRBV4-2 and TRBJ1-2, with TRBD1 matching over 7 bases. The CDR3 contains 22 residues. Germline lookup yields CDR1 LGHNA and CDR2 YNFKEQ. J lost 4 bases, V lost 4 bases, and 30 bases had no gene match. As DNA, the CDR3 is TGTGCCAGCAGCCCAACCCCAGGGGGACAGACTAAACACGGGGGTTTAAGCTATGGCTACACCTTC. It translates to CASSPTPGGQTKHGGLSYGYTF.

The chain couples TRBV20-1 to TRBJ2-1; D gene ambiguous. Germline V gene data show CDR1 as DFQATT and CDR2 as SNEGSKA (reference sequence). The CDR3 extends over 11 amino acids. Between the trimmed V and J ends, which lost 3 bases and 8 bases, there was a span of 8 bases. CDR3 bases: TGCAGTGCTAGTTTCAATCATGAGCAGTTCTTC. The encoded protein is CSASFNHEQFF.

DNA for the CDR3: TGTGCCATCGAGAAGCGGGACAGGAATGAAAAACTGTTTTTT. It yields the protein CAIEKRDRNEKLFF. The chain joins TRBV7-9 to TRBJ1-4, with 8 positions matching TRBD1. The CDR3 consists of 14 residues. Germline lookup yields CDR1 SEHNR and CDR2 FQNEAQ (reference sequence). After removal of 10 bases from V and 5 bases from J, the junction contained 9 bases not matched to a gene.